Shown below are 15 T cell receptor beta chains from a single sample sequenced in a study of Graves' ophthalmopathy and Graves' hyperthyroidism listed by TCRdb under 2018. The reads were generated on an Illumina HiSeq 2000. For repertoire sequencing, TCR beta CDR3 regions were amplified from RNA transcripts. The first round of RT-PCR was done with HTBI primers and the Qiagen OneStep RT-PCR kit, and was followed by a second round of multiplex PCR, then size selection and purification. Using fastp trimming at Q25 and MiXCR clonotype assembly, TCRdb reanalyzed the public sequencing data and kept in-frame beta chains. Each CDR3 protein gets just one entry, which takes the most common genes and DNA from the rows behind it. Recorded for this sample are approximately 1.2 million distinct CDR3 sequences; 35% to 40% of them occurred a single time. In total, the top ten clones hold 8.5% to 14% of the sample.

Sequencing was carried out using peripheral blood or thyroid tissue (not recorded which). These receptor sequences come from an adult man with Graves' hyperthyroidism.

This clonotype was detected many times. The chain couples TRBV19 to TRBJ1-5; D is ambiguous. V was trimmed by 3 bases and J by 9 bases, leaving 12 bases between them. Germline-derived CDR1 and CDR2 are LNHDA and SQIVND (reference sequence). The CDR3 sequence is 13 residues long. CDR3 sequence: CASSISGPGPQHF. CDR3 sequence (DNA): TGTGCCAGTAGTATCTCAGGCCCAGGGCCCCAGCATTTT.

V usage is TRBV7-2 and J usage is TRBJ2-7, with 12 positions matching TRBD1. With 5 bases clipped from V and 5 bases from J, the junction kept 4 bases outside the gene matches. The CDR3 extends over 14 amino acids. The V gene's germline CDR1 is SGHTA and CDR2 FQGNSA. The CDR3 sequence: CASSTGTGGNEQYF. CDR3 DNA: TGTGCCAGCAGCACCGGGACAGGGGGCAACGAGCAGTACTTC. The full variable domain, with the rest looked up from reference TRBV7-2 and TRBJ2-7, is GAGVSQSPSNKVTEKGKDVELRCDPISGHTALYWYRQSLGQGLEFLIYFQGNSAPDKSGLPSDRFSAERTGGSVSTLTIQRTQQEDSAVYLCASSTGTGGNEQYFGPGTRLTVT.

The J gene is TRBJ1-1, the V gene TRBV29-1, with 8 bases lining up with TRBD1. Germline CDR1 reads SQVTM; CDR2 reads ANQGSEA. The CDR3 runs 13 residues. J was trimmed by 6 bases and V by 7 bases; bases with no gene match: 10. The DNA of the CDR3 is TGCAGCGCCCGGACAGGGAGGGAGGCTGAAGCTTTCTTT. Its translation: CSARTGREAEAFF.

The chain joins TRBV12-3 or TRBV12-4 to TRBJ1-3; D gene uncertain. V dropped 1 base and J dropped 0 bases, with 13 bases sitting between them. This CDR3 is 17 amino acids long. This CDR3 is CASSLGSGPISGNTIYF. The CDR3, as DNA: TGTGCCAGCAGTTTAGGGTCCGGACCCATCTCTGGAAACACCATATATTTT.

This clonotype was detected many times. The J gene is TRBJ2-7, the V gene TRBV10-3, with a possible D match to TRBD2 (5 bases). V was cut by 4 bases and J by 5 bases, with 18 bases left in between. CDR3 size: 15 residues. Germline V gene sequence: CDR1 ENHRY, CDR2 SYGVKD. In nucleotides, the CDR3 is TGTGCCATCAGTGTACGGGGTTTTTTCGGGGACGAGCAGTACTTC. Protein product: CAISVRGFFGDEQYF.

This clonotype was counted ten times or more. J is TRBJ2-2 and V is TRBV20-1; no firm D call. Deletions cut 1 base from V and 7 bases from J, with 13 bases between. The CDR3 has 14 amino acids. Germline V gene sequence: CDR1 DFQATT, CDR2 SNEGSKA (reference sequence). CDR3 protein: CSARVLVGSGELFF. The DNA of the CDR3 is TGCAGTGCTAGAGTGCTAGTTGGCAGCGGGGAGCTGTTTTTT.

In this sample, this clonotype turned up many times. The V and J genes are TRBV5-6 and TRBJ1-6; tentative D call: TRBD1 (5 bases). The ends were cut back, 3 bases at V and 10 bases at J, with 17 bases in the middle. CDR3 length: 15 amino acids. The V gene's germline CDR1 is SGHDT and CDR2 YYEEEE. The CDR3 DNA follows: TGTGCCAGCAGCTACGGGACCGCGGGATGGTCACCCCTCCACTTT. Protein sequence: CASSYGTAGWSPLHF.

V gene TRBV7-2 combines with J gene TRBJ2-2, with 7 bases matching TRBD1. V lost 5 bases to trimming and J lost 13 bases; unmatched junction nucleotides: 1. Germline values: CDR1 SGHTA, CDR2 FQGNSA. This CDR3 is 10 amino acids long. CDR3 amino acids: CASSNRGLFF. In DNA form, the CDR3 reads TGTGCCAGCAGCAACAGGGGGCTGTTTTTT.

Notes on this clonotype: A read error is likely, as this CDR3 ends without the conserved phenylalanine or tryptophan. The chain recombines TRBV5-4 with TRBJ2-5; D is possibly TRBD1 or TRBD2 (5 bases each). The CDR3 has 13 amino acids. Between the trimmed V and J ends, which lost 1 base and 5 bases, there was a span of 9 bases. The germline gives CDR1 SGHNT, CDR2 YYREEE (reference sequence). CDR3 in amino acids: CASSLQGPETQYL. The CDR3 region has the DNA TGTGCCAGCAGCTTGCAGGGACCGGAGACCCAGTACCTC.

This chain uses TRBV7-2 with TRBJ2-3; the match to TRBD2 covers 7 bases. Germline lookup yields CDR1 SGHTA and CDR2 FQGNSA. CDR3 size: 15 residues. V shed 3 bases, J shed 0 bases, and the junction held 3 bases outside the gene matches. The CDR3 DNA is TGTGCCAGCAGCTTGGATAGCGGGAGCACAGATACGCAGTATTTT. Its translation: CASSLDSGSTDTQYF.

In this sample, this clonotype turned up many times. V gene TRBV20-1 combines with J gene TRBJ1-4; D unresolved. The V gene's germline CDR1 is DFQATT and CDR2 SNEGSKA (reference sequence). The CDR3 is made up of 14 amino acids. V shed 4 bases and J shed 8 bases, with 17 bases lying between them. In DNA form, the CDR3 reads TGCAGTGCTAATACGGACGCTCTTCGCGAAAAACTGTTTTTT. Translating gives CSANTDALREKLFF.

This clonotype was seen at least ten times. The V and J genes are TRBV20-1 and TRBJ2-5; 9 bases agree with TRBD2. V shed 0 bases and J 5 bases; nucleotides not matched to a gene: 7. Per the germline V gene, CDR1 is DFQATT and CDR2 is SNEGSKA (reference sequence). The CDR3 totals 15 residues. In DNA, the CDR3 is TGCAGTGCTAGAGACTCGCGGGGGGGCTGGGAGACCCAGTACTTC. Its protein is CSARDSRGGWETQYF.

This clonotype came up many times. This chain uses TRBV12-3 or TRBV12-4 with TRBJ1-5, with a possible D match to TRBD1 (6 bases). The V end was cut by 6 bases, the J end by 3 bases, with 9 bases between. The CDR3 spans 13 residues. CDR3 loop: CASRGTLNQPQHF. The CDR3 DNA is TGTGCCAGCAGGGGGACACTCAATCAGCCCCAGCATTTT.

This clonotype was recorded only once. The J gene is TRBJ1-5, the V gene TRBV10-3; 8 bases agree with TRBD1. In germline, CDR1 is ENHRY, CDR2 SYGVKD. Unmatched junction bases numbered 16, after V lost 10 bases and J lost 11 bases. The CDR3 spans 14 residues. The CDR3 here is CATSRGTGQETQHF. DNA for the CDR3: TGTGCCACCTCCCGAGGGACAGGCCAAGAGACCCAGCATTTT.

This clonotype was seen at least ten times. V is TRBV10-3 and J is TRBJ2-7; D is perhaps TRBD1 (5 bases). Germline V lookup: CDR1 ENHRY, CDR2 SYGVKD. The CDR3 totals 16 residues. Trimming took off 2 bases at V and 3 bases at J, with 17 bases between the two ends. The DNA for the CDR3 is TGTGCCATCAGTGAGCCCCTGGGGCAGGGAAACTACGAGCAGTACTTC. Translation: CAISEPLGQGNYEQYF.